Sequencing of this TCR beta chain was carried out in a study of cytomegalovirus exposure and HLA in healthy donors. Primers included in the PCR were 60 Vbeta and 13 Jbeta primers. Using immunoSEQ multiplex PCR, the repertoire was profiled, and TCRdb retains in-frame clones only, with some absent. This sample has a few hundred thousand clones, with about nine tenths found just once. The length of the CDR3 is 14 residues. Germline CDR1 and CDR2: MDHEN and SYDVKM. The J segment lost 2 bases and the V segment lost 6 bases, leaving 6 bases of the junction unmatched. This clone has a handful of counts. The V gene is TRBV28, the J gene TRBJ2-7; 8 nucleotides line up with TRBD2. The source is a girl aged 2-10 years in good health and CMV-seronegative. Sequenced input: PBMCs. CDR3 amino acids: CASRPPAGAYEQYF. The CDR3 nucleotides are TGTGCCAGCAGACCCCCAGCGGGGGCCTACGAGCAGTACTTC.